This T cell receptor beta chain was captured by sequencing in a study of spatial heterogeneity in lung cancer. General study points: For expanded intratumoral alpha and beta TCRs, counts tracked tumor mutation counts. In tumor T cells, estimated coverage reached around 7% for alpha chains and about 14% for beta chains.

TCRdb re-called the 5' RACE reads with MiXCR, one entry per CDR3 protein. Of roughly 3,400 distinct CDR3 sequences detected, about an eighth appear once; the ten largest clones hold 9.7%. Time point specified: sample taken at primary tumor resection. The 65 or so donors had untreated early-stage non-small cell lung cancer. Frozen PBMC, nontumor lung or tumor provided whole RNA, which was sequenced unsorted. The ends were cut back, 5 bases at V and 3 bases at J, with 8 bases in the middle. This CDR3 is 12 amino acids long. CDR1 is SEHNR and CDR2 is FQNEAQ in the germline V gene (reference sequence). With regard to this clonotype: Antigen unknown.

The clonotype was recovered from a female donor with early-stage non-small cell lung cancer. Sequencing was performed on lung tumor tissue, taken at surgery. The chain uses TRBV7-9 and TRBJ2-7, with a tentative D call TRBD2 (5 bases). CDR3 loop: CASSTGVYEQYF. DNA of the CDR3: TGTGCCAGCAGCACCGGGGTCTACGAGCAGTACTTC.